This T cell receptor (beta chain) emerged from a study of beta chain features in type 1 diabetes. Overall study: Sorted cells examined across all samples numbered more than 100 million.

As every portion of the isolated RNA was reverse transcribed, the sequencing read expressed TCRB transcripts. Using immunoSEQ multiplex PCR, the repertoire was profiled, and TCRdb retains in-frame clones only, with some absent. The sample has roughly 400,000 clones; approximately 13% are singletons. This clone was recorded a few times. The V gene's germline CDR1 is SNHLY and CDR2 FYNNEI. V was clipped by 6 bases and J by 6 bases; unmatched bases: 13. CDR3 length: 15 residues. The sequence was collected from a man under 40 in good health. The chain is built from TRBV2 and TRBJ2-5, with 7 bases aligning to TRBD2. Specimen: naive CD4+ T cells from blood. CDR3 nucleotide sequence: TGTGCCAGCAGAGCTAGACTAGCCCTCGGTCAGACCCAGTACTTC. This translates into CASRARLALGQTQYF.